The next 31 T cell receptor beta chains were all read from a single sample in a study of naive and memory T cell subsets. Two oligonucleotides, mixed equimolar, formed the beta constant-region primer covering TRBC1 and TRBC2. TCRdb called the UMI-ligation and nested PCR reads again in MiXCR, with one record for every CDR3 protein. The sample lists around 90,000 distinct CDR3 sequences; around 6.5% were seen once. Specimen: central memory CD4+ T cells from blood. Every receptor here comes from a human donor in good health.

The chain joins TRBV20-1 to TRBJ2-3; D is unclear. V lost 3 bases and J 6 bases, leaving 7 bases between the germline ends. CDR1 is DFQATT and CDR2 is SNEGSKA in the germline V gene (reference sequence). The CDR3 sequence is 11 residues long. The CDR3 coding sequence is TGCAGTGCTAGTGATCCCGATACGCAGTATTTT. It yields the protein CSASDPDTQYF.

The chain couples TRBV20-1 to TRBJ2-5; 8 bases align to TRBD2. CDR1 is DFQATT, CDR2 SNEGSKA, per germline (reference sequence). The CDR3 sequence is 16 residues long. Trimming at V came to 0 bases and at J to 4 bases, leaving 10 bases not matched to a gene. The CDR3 region is CSARDSSGREVETQYF. In nucleotides, the CDR3 is TGCAGTGCTAGAGATTCCTCGGGGCGGGAGGTAGAGACCCAGTACTTC.

This clonotype appeared many times. The chain combines TRBV5-1 with TRBJ1-4; TRBD1 is a possible D gene (5 bases). The length of the CDR3 is 14 residues. Germline V CDR1 and CDR2: SGHRS, YFSETQ. Trimming cost V 1 base and J 5 bases, with 9 bases left between them. The CDR3 region is CASSLTGNNEKLFF. The CDR3 region has the DNA TGCGCCAGCAGCTTGACAGGCAACAATGAAAAACTGTTTTTT.

This clonotype was recorded many times. V is TRBV28 and J is TRBJ1-4; the D is unclear. The CDR3 totals 18 residues. Deletions cut 4 bases from V and 0 bases from J, with 18 bases between. Germline V gene data show CDR1 as MDHEN and CDR2 as SYDVKM. As DNA, the CDR3 is TGTGCCAGCAGTTCCCACCCGGGGAAAAGGGCAACTAATGAAAAACTGTTTTTT. Protein product: CASSSHPGKRATNEKLFF.

This clonotype showed up just a few times. CDR3 loop: CASSFRTQVGEQFF. CDR3 coding DNA: TGTGCCAGCAGTTTCAGGACACAAGTTGGTGAGCAGTTCTTC. The gene calls are TRBV12-3 or TRBV12-4 and TRBJ2-1, with D possibly being TRBD1 (5 bases). The CDR3 length is 14 residues. The V end lost 3 bases, the J end lost 9 bases, and 15 bases lay between the germline ends.

This clonotype was counted ten times or more. The rearrangement uses TRBV29-1 and TRBJ1-2, with D possibly being TRBD1 (6 bases). This CDR3 contains 13 residues. V was trimmed by 6 bases and J by 4 bases, leaving 15 bases between them. Germline CDR1 and CDR2: SQVTM and ANQGSEA. The CDR3 is CSVGDTIPYGYTF. CDR3 nucleotide sequence: TGCAGCGTAGGGGACACGATACCCTATGGCTACACCTTC.

In its sample, this clonotype was seen many times. The chain couples TRBV5-6 to TRBJ2-1; D not resolved. V dropped 4 bases and J dropped 6 bases, with 11 bases sitting between them. Germline V lookup: CDR1 SGHDT, CDR2 YYEEEE. This CDR3 comprises 13 residues. The chain's CDR3 is CASSEENFNEQFF. The DNA of the CDR3 is TGTGCCAGCAGCGAGGAGAACTTCAATGAGCAGTTCTTC.

This clonotype was recorded many times. The chain recombines TRBV11-3 with TRBJ1-1; D is perhaps TRBD1 (6 bases). V was shortened by 2 bases and J by 0 bases, with 13 bases between the two germline ends. This CDR3 is 16 amino acids long. Germline V lookup: CDR1 SGHNT, CDR2 YENEEA. CDR3 sequence reads: CASSLQGQGMNTEAFF. CDR3 nucleotide sequence: TGTGCCAGCAGCTTACAAGGTCAGGGGATGAACACTGAAGCTTTCTTT.

This clonotype has a count of ten or more. The V and J genes are TRBV7-9 and TRBJ2-2; TRBD2 matches at 10 bases. The CDR3 totals 15 residues. The germline V gene encodes CDR1 SEHNR and CDR2 FQNEAQ (reference sequence). Trimming at V came to 5 bases and at J to 9 bases, leaving 9 bases not matched to a gene. The CDR3 DNA sequence: TGTGCCAGCAGCCAATCTAGCGGGGGCAAGAGGGAGCTGTTTTTT. Translation gives CASSQSSGGKRELFF.

In its sample, this clonotype was seen many times. The chain employs TRBV7-2 and TRBJ1-3; 10 nucleotides align to TRBD1. V trimming: 5 bases; J trimming: 2 bases; junction bases outside the gene matches: 3. The CDR3 totals 15 residues. The germline V gene has CDR1 SGHTA and CDR2 FQGNSA. The CDR3 DNA reads as TGTGCCAGCAGCAGCGACAGGGGGCCTGGAAACACCATATATTTT. Translating gives CASSSDRGPGNTIYF.

The chain carries TRBV24-1 and TRBJ2-1; 11 bases are a match to TRBD2. This CDR3 spans 15 amino acids. Trimming took 4 bases from V and 6 from J; bases not matched to a gene: 4. The germline V gene has CDR1 KGHDR and CDR2 SFDVKD. The CDR3 DNA follows: TGTGCCACCAGTGAGTCGACTAGCGGGGCCAATGAGCAGTTCTTC. Its translation is CATSESTSGANEQFF.

This clonotype was counted only a few times. This chain links TRBV5-1 with TRBJ2-7, with 10 bases aligning to TRBD1. V gave up 0 bases and J gave up 6 bases; unmatched junction bases: 6. Germline V gene data show CDR1 as SGHRS and CDR2 as YFSETQ. The CDR3 totals 15 residues. This chain's CDR3 is CASSLEGQGPGEQYF. CDR3 nucleotides: TGCGCCAGCAGCTTGGAGGGACAGGGGCCCGGCGAGCAGTACTTC.

In this sample, this clonotype turned up many times. The chain links TRBV6-5 to TRBJ1-1; 7 bases align to TRBD1. Looked up from germline, CDR1 is MNHEY and CDR2 is SVGAGI. The length of the CDR3 is 14 residues. The junction had 4 bases not matched to a gene; V was cut back by 5 bases and J by 1 base. The CDR3 nucleotides read TGTGCCAGCAGTAGACAGGGTTCGAACACTGAAGCTTTCTTT. As protein: CASSRQGSNTEAFF.

This clonotype was counted many times. The J gene is TRBJ2-7, the V gene TRBV12-3 or TRBV12-4; a weak D match, TRBD2 (6 bases). V was clipped by 3 bases and J by 1 base, with 10 bases between them. The CDR3 is 14 amino acids. The CDR3 DNA is TGTGCCAGCAGTTTCGGACTAATGTCCTACGAGCAGTACTTC. Its protein product is CASSFGLMSYEQYF.

The rearrangement links TRBV20-1 to TRBJ2-3, with 9 bases identical to TRBD2. This CDR3 is built from 15 residues. Germline trimming cut 4 bases from V and 8 bases from J; bases unmatched to any gene: 13. Germline CDR1 and CDR2: DFQATT and SNEGSKA (reference sequence). Here the CDR3 DNA reads TGCAGTGCTATGACTAGCGGCGGGGCGAGCGCTACGCAGTATTTT. Protein: CSAMTSGGASATQYF.

In its sample, this clonotype was seen many times. This chain connects TRBV13 to TRBJ1-3; D unresolved. Germline V gives CDR1 PRHDT, CDR2 FYEKMQ (reference sequence). Between the trimmed V and J ends, which lost 3 bases and 0 bases, there was a span of 9 bases. The CDR3 has 15 residues. The CDR3 here is CASSFGRSSGNTIYF. The CDR3 region has the DNA TGTGCCAGCAGCTTTGGACGGAGCTCTGGAAACACCATATATTTT.

As to this clonotype: One base away lies a much larger clone, so this may be a sequencing read error. The gene calls are TRBV10-3 and TRBJ1-5; D uncertain. V lost 2 bases and J lost 6, with 8 bases in between. CDR1 and CDR2 (germline): ENHRY, SYGVKD. The CDR3 consists of 13 residues. The CDR3, as DNA: TGTGCCATCAGTGAGGACAACCTTCAGCCCCAGCATTTT. This translates into CAISEDNLQPQHF.

The J gene is TRBJ2-1, the V gene TRBV4-3, with 8 positions matching TRBD2. Germline assignment: CDR1 LGHNA and CDR2 YSLEER. The length of the CDR3 is 18 residues. V shed 3 bases and J 4 bases; nucleotides not matched to a gene: 14. The DNA for the CDR3 is TGCGCCAGCAGCCAGCTTCGAGGGCTAGCGGGCCGTTACAATGAGCAGTTCTTC. It yields the protein CASSQLRGLAGRYNEQFF.

The table lists this clonotype with many counts. V usage is TRBV7-8 and J usage is TRBJ1-3; unclear D gene. CDR1 and CDR2 from the germline V gene are SGHVS and FQNEAQ. The V end lost 8 bases, the J end lost 3 bases, and 17 bases lay between the germline ends. The CDR3 length is 15 residues. The CDR3: CASASDARLGNTIYF. The DNA for the CDR3 is TGTGCCAGCGCATCTGATGCCAGGCTTGGAAACACCATATATTTT.

This clonotype was seen a few times. Relative to the germline gene, one junction end is altered; a read error may explain this. The J gene is TRBJ2-6, the V gene TRBV23-1; 8 bases match TRBD1. TRBV23-1 is given ORF status, its function remaining uncertain. The CDR3 length is 16 residues. The CDR3 DNA reads TGTGCCAGCAGTCCCCGACAGGGGCTGAGGGCCAACGTCCTGACTTTC. It specifies CASSPRQGLRANVLTF.

This clonotype occurred many times. J is TRBJ2-1 and V is TRBV7-2, with 9 bases fitting TRBD2. Germline trimming cut 1 base from V and 5 bases from J; bases unmatched to any gene: 9. Per germline, CDR1 SGHTA and CDR2 FQGNSA. This CDR3 has 17 residues. As DNA, the CDR3 is TGTGCCAGCAGCTTAGGTTCAGCGGGGGGACCAAACAATGAGCAGTTCTTC. Its protein is CASSLGSAGGPNNEQFF.

This clonotype was counted ten times or more. The chain has TRBV18 and TRBJ1-4; D may be TRBD1 (5 bases). V was shortened by 3 bases and J by 5 bases, with 13 bases between the two germline ends. The length of the CDR3 is 15 residues. Germline V gene data show CDR1 as KGHSH and CDR2 as LQKENI. CDR3 bases: TGTGCCAGCTCACCGCAGGGACTTGGAAATGAAAAACTGTTTTTT. It specifies CASSPQGLGNEKLFF.

This clonotype was found a few times. The chain combines TRBV5-8 with TRBJ2-3, with D tentatively TRBD2 (5 bases). Germline-derived CDR1 and CDR2 are SGHTS and YDEGEE. The CDR3 runs 14 residues. V was clipped by 9 bases and J by 4 bases, with 18 bases between them. The CDR3, as DNA: TGTGCCACTCTAAAGTGGGAGCTACCAGATACGCAGTATTTT. Its protein product is CATLKWELPDTQYF. Looking up the rest from reference TRBV5-8 and TRBJ2-3 gives the full variable domain: EAGVTQSPTHLIKTRGQQATLRCSPISGHTSVYWYQQALGLGLQFLLWYDEGEERNRGNFPPRFSGRQFPNYSSELNVNALELEDSALYLCATLKWELPDTQYFGPGTRLTVL.

This clonotype came up many times. This chain uses TRBV7-2 with TRBJ2-7, with TRBD2 identical over 7 bases. The V gene end was trimmed by 1 base and the J gene end by 6 bases; junction bases not matched to a gene: 3. The germline V gene has CDR1 SGHTA and CDR2 FQGNSA. CDR3 length: 13 amino acids. CDR3 loop: CASSLVAGVEQYF. The CDR3 DNA reads as TGTGCCAGCAGCTTAGTTGCGGGAGTCGAGCAGTACTTC.

This clonotype occurred many times. The J gene is TRBJ2-5, the V gene TRBV7-7, with a weak D call TRBD2 (7 bases). The CDR3 spans 16 residues. V lost 5 bases and J lost 2, with 18 bases in between. CDR1 and CDR2 (germline): SSHAT, FNYEAQ (reference sequence). The CDR3 sequence: CASSPQRGGTQETQYF. The CDR3 region has the DNA TGTGCCAGCAGCCCCCAAAGGGGGGGAACTCAAGAGACCCAGTACTTC. The full variable domain, in which reference TRBV7-7 and TRBJ2-5 provide the parts outside the CDR3, is GAGVSQSPRYKVTKRGQDVTLRCDPISSHATLYWYQQALGQGPEFLTYFNYEAQPDKSGLPSDRFSAERPEGSISTLTIQRTEQRDSAMYRCASSPQRGGTQETQYFGPGTRLLVL.

At least ten counts were recorded for this clonotype. The chain carries TRBV4-1 and TRBJ2-1; no definite D call. Deletions cut 0 bases from V and 3 bases from J, with 12 bases between. CDR1 and CDR2 from the germline V gene are MGHRA and YSYEKL. CDR3 size: 16 residues. CDR3 bases: TGCGCCAGCAGCCAAGATCACCGAGCCGTCTACAATGAGCAGTTCTTC. This sequence encodes CASSQDHRAVYNEQFF.

This clonotype was recorded a few times. J is TRBJ2-1 and V is TRBV18, with D possibly TRBD2 on 5 matching bases. The CDR3 loop spans 18 amino acids. Trimming pared 3 bases from V and 1 base from J, leaving 19 bases between. The germline V gene encodes CDR1 KGHSH and CDR2 LQKENI. The CDR3 sequence is CASSPPGRDWRSYNEQFF. The DNA of the CDR3 is TGTGCCAGCTCACCTCCTGGTCGGGATTGGAGGTCCTACAATGAGCAGTTCTTC.

The chain's CDR3 is CATSRDSPTPFF. In DNA form, the CDR3 reads TGTGCCACCAGCAGAGATAGTCCTACGCCGTTCTTC. This chain links TRBV15 with TRBJ2-1; the D is unclear. Germline values: CDR1 LNHNV, CDR2 YYDKDF (reference sequence). V lost 0 bases and J lost 15, with 12 bases in between. This CDR3 has 12 amino acids.

This clonotype was recorded a few times. The chain has TRBV20-1 and TRBJ2-2; no reliable D call. This CDR3 has 14 amino acids. V was clipped by 3 bases and J by 2 bases, with 10 bases between them. The V gene's germline CDR1 is DFQATT and CDR2 SNEGSKA (reference sequence). CDR3 nucleotide sequence: TGCAGTGCTAGGTGGCCTCGTAACACCGGGGAGCTGTTTTTT. This translates into CSARWPRNTGELFF.

This clonotype appeared many times. V usage is TRBV18 and J usage is TRBJ2-1; maybe TRBD2 (5 bases). Germline values: CDR1 KGHSH, CDR2 LQKENI. The CDR3 contains 15 residues. Trimming cost V 1 base and J 7 bases, with 14 bases left between them. CDR3 coding DNA: TGTGCCAGCTCACCACGTATGAATGAGGGTAATGAGCAGTTCTTC. Translation: CASSPRMNEGNEQFF.

Many counts were recorded for this clonotype. The rearrangement links TRBV30 to TRBJ1-4; D gene uncertain. Germline V gene data show CDR1 as GTSNPN and CDR2 as SVGIG (reference sequence). Trimming removed 3 bases at V and 8 bases at J, with 19 bases between. The CDR3 runs to 15 residues. The CDR3 loop reads CAWSPNRKGGEKLFF. Here the CDR3 DNA reads TGTGCCTGGAGCCCTAATCGAAAGGGCGGCGAAAAACTGTTTTTT.